These 17 T cell receptor beta chains came from one sample sequenced in a study of blood T cell repertoires in COVID-19. Sequenced by immunoSEQ multiplex PCR; TCRdb stores in-frame clones only, minus some. The table shows approximately 200,000 clones, with more than 80% occurring only once. The sequenced sample consisted of PBMCs or T cells enriched from blood (not recorded which). The receptor source for this set is a man aged 40-49 years who had recovered from COVID-19.

The chain joins TRBV9 to TRBJ1-2, with 10 bases identical to TRBD1. This CDR3 has 14 amino acids. J was trimmed by 6 bases and V by 2 bases; bases with no gene match: 4. CDR1 SGDLS and CDR2 YYNGEE come from the germline V gene. The CDR3 region has the DNA TGTGCCAGCAGCGTTTCCGGGACAGGGGATGGCTACACCTTC. This sequence encodes CASSVSGTGDGYTF.

The chain joins TRBV18 to TRBJ1-1; D uncertain. The CDR3 runs to 13 residues. The germline V gene has CDR1 KGHSH and CDR2 LQKENI. The V gene lost 5 bases and the J gene lost 2 bases, with 9 bases spanning the gap. The DNA for the CDR3 is TGTGCCAGCTCAGTATCAGAAAACACTGAAGCTTTCTTT. This translates into CASSVSENTEAFF.

This rearrangement joins TRBV5-6 to TRBJ2-1; TRBD1 matches at 7 bases. With 3 bases clipped from V and 10 bases from J, the junction kept 1 base outside the gene matches. This CDR3 is built from 11 residues. Germline V gene lookup returns CDR1 SGHDT and CDR2 YYEEEE. Here the CDR3 DNA reads TGTGCCAGCAGCTGGACAGGCGAGCAGTTCTTC. Translated, it gives CASSWTGEQFF.

This clone has just one count. The J gene is TRBJ1-1, the V gene TRBV29-1, with 9 bases that match TRBD1. Germline loops: CDR1 SQVTM, CDR2 ANQGSEA. This CDR3 has 14 amino acids. V was pared by 7 bases and J by 4 bases, with 10 bases of the junction left unmatched. The CDR3 nucleotides are TGCAGCGGGAAACGGACAGGGGTGATCACTGAAGCTTTCTTT. Its protein product is CSGKRTGVITEAFF.

V and J are TRBV9 and TRBJ1-2, with D hard to call. V lost 3 bases and J lost 4, with 16 bases in between. The CDR3 has 15 amino acids. The germline gives CDR1 SGDLS, CDR2 YYNGEE. The CDR3 sequence is CASSEGGFGGYGYTF. DNA for the CDR3: TGTGCCAGCAGCGAGGGAGGATTCGGCGGCTATGGCTACACCTTC.

The CDR3 spells CASSDGSHLLNTEAFF. The DNA of the CDR3 is TGTGCCAGCAGTGATGGGAGCCACCTTCTGAACACTGAAGCTTTCTTT. V gene TRBV6-1 combines with J gene TRBJ1-1, with D hard to call. This CDR3 region has 16 residues. Germline values: CDR1 MNHNS, CDR2 SASEGT. Between the trimmed V and J ends, which lost 3 bases and 0 bases, there was a span of 14 bases.

The V call is TRBV5-5, the J call TRBJ1-1, with D maybe TRBD1 (5 bases). Germline V gene lookup returns CDR1 SGHKS and CDR2 YYEKEE (reference sequence). V was trimmed by 2 bases and J by 1 base, leaving 15 bases between them. The CDR3 covers 16 residues. The DNA for the CDR3 is TGTGCCAGCAGCTTCAGCTGGGGCAACAAGAACACTGAAGCTTTCTTT. Translation: CASSFSWGNKNTEAFF.

In DNA, the CDR3 is TGTGCCAGCAGCCCTCAGGGGGGAGAACTCTACAATGAGCAGTTCTTC. This encodes CASSPQGGELYNEQFF. The chain carries TRBV7-6 and TRBJ2-1; D may be TRBD1 (7 bases). The CDR3 sequence is 16 residues long. V was shortened by 5 bases and J by 3 bases, with 17 bases between the two germline ends. Germline V lookup: CDR1 SGHVS, CDR2 FNYEAQ.

The chain recombines TRBV6-5 with TRBJ1-2; 10 positions match TRBD1. The V segment lost 4 bases and the J segment 8 bases; nucleotides outside the gene matches: 7. Germline CDR1 MNHEY, CDR2 SVGAGI. The CDR3 contains 14 residues. The CDR3: CASSLTGGAGGYTF. CDR3 coding DNA: TGTGCCAGCAGTTTGACAGGGGGCGCTGGAGGCTACACCTTC.

V usage is TRBV7-8 and J usage is TRBJ1-5; 9 bases match TRBD1. CDR1 SGHVS and CDR2 FQNEAQ come from the germline V gene. The trim removed 2 bases at V and 7 bases at J, leaving 9 bases unmatched. The CDR3 spans 16 residues. CDR3 coding DNA: TGTGCCAGCAGCTTACGGCCGGGACAGGGATGGCAGCCCCAGCATTTT. As protein: CASSLRPGQGWQPQHF.

This clone was counted many times. The chain has TRBV11-3 and TRBJ2-1, with 9 bases that match TRBD2. Trimming removed 2 bases from V and 5 bases from J; junction bases left unmatched: 13. This CDR3 region has 18 residues. CDR1 and CDR2 (germline): SGHNT, YENEEA. CDR3 loop: CASSLSIPPSGANNEQFF. The CDR3 DNA follows: TGTGCCAGCAGCTTATCAATTCCCCCTAGCGGGGCCAACAATGAGCAGTTCTTC.

V usage is TRBV11-3 and J usage is TRBJ2-1, with 15 bases lining up with TRBD2. The CDR3 extends over 16 amino acids. V was pared by 5 bases and J by 9 bases, with 8 bases of the junction left unmatched. Germline V gives CDR1 SGHNT, CDR2 YENEEA. CDR3 DNA: TGTGCCAGCAGCCCACCAGGACTAGCGGGAGGGTCTGAGCAGTTCTTC. This sequence encodes CASSPPGLAGGSEQFF.

This chain joins TRBV19 and TRBJ1-2; no clear D. Germline CDR1 reads LNHDA; CDR2 reads SQIVND (reference sequence). V lost 11 bases and J 0 bases, leaving 10 bases between the germline ends. This CDR3 spans 12 amino acids. In DNA, the CDR3 is TGTGCCGTTTTTGGCCCTAACTATGGCTACACCTTC. It translates to CAVFGPNYGYTF. Combining the CDR3 with reference TRBV19 and TRBJ1-2 gives the whole variable domain DGGITQSPKYLFRKEGQNVTLSCEQNLNHDAMYWYRQDPGQGLRLIYYSQIVNDFQKGDIAEGYSVSREKKESFPLTVTSAQKNPTAFYLCAVFGPNYGYTFGSGTRLTVV.

The gene calls are TRBV19 and TRBJ1-1, with TRBD1 identical over 9 bases. CDR3 size: 15 residues. Trimming at V came to 5 bases and at J to 1 base, leaving 5 bases not matched to a gene. The V gene's germline CDR1 is LNHDA and CDR2 SQIVND (reference sequence). The CDR3 sequence: CASSEQGAGNTEAFF. In DNA, the CDR3 is TGTGCCAGTAGTGAACAGGGGGCAGGGAACACTGAAGCTTTCTTT.

This clone was detected a few times. This chain uses TRBV3-1 (or the pseudogene TRBV3-2) with TRBJ1-1; D uncertain. This CDR3 is built from 14 residues. Trimming left V 3 bases short and J 1 base short, with 9 bases between. CDR1 LGHDT and CDR2 YNNKEL come from the germline V gene (reference sequence). The CDR3 is CASSQSYRNTEAFF. CDR3 bases: TGTGCCAGCAGCCAGTCCTACAGGAACACTGAAGCTTTCTTT.

J is TRBJ2-1 and V is TRBV5-6, with D possibly TRBD2 on 5 matching bases. CDR3 size: 14 residues. Trimming pared 4 bases from V and 2 bases from J, leaving 10 bases between. CDR1 is SGHDT, CDR2 YYEEEE, per germline. The CDR3 DNA follows: TGTGCCAGCAGCCCGTGGGGAGCCTACAATGAGCAGTTCTTC. Protein product: CASSPWGAYNEQFF.

This chain connects TRBV19 to TRBJ2-7; the match to TRBD1 covers 7 bases. Germline-derived CDR1 and CDR2 are LNHDA and SQIVND (reference sequence). This CDR3 is 15 amino acids long. The ends lost 5 bases at V and 5 bases at J; junction bases unmatched: 12. The CDR3 loop is CASSSYRGSPDEQYF. CDR3 in DNA: TGTGCCAGTAGTTCCTACAGGGGTTCCCCTGACGAGCAGTACTTC.